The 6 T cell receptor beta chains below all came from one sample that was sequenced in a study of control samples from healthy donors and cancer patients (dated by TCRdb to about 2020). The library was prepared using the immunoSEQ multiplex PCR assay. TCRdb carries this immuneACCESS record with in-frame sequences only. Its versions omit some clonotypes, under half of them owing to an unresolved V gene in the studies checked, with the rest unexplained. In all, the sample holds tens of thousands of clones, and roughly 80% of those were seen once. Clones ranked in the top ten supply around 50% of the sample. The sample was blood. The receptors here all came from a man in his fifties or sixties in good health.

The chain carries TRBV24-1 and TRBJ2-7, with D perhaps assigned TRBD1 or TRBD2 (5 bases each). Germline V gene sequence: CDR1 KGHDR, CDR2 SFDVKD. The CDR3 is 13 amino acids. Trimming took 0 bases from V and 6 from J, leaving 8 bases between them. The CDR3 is CATSDLQGTEQYF. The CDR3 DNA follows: TGTGCCACCAGTGATTTGCAAGGGACCGAGCAGTACTTC.

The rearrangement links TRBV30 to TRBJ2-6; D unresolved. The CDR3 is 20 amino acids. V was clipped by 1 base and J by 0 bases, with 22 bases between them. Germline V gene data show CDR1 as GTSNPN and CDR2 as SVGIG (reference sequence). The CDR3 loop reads CAWSGRWAAKFNSGANVLTF. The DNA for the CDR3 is TGTGCCTGGAGTGGCCGATGGGCAGCGAAATTCAACTCTGGGGCCAACGTCCTGACTTTC.

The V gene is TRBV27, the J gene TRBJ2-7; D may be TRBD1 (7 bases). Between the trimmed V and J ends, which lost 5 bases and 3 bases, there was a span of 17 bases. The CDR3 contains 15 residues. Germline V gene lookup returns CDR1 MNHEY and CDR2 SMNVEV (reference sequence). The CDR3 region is CASSGVAGGGYEQYF. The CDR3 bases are TGTGCCAGCAGTGGTGTCGCAGGGGGAGGCTACGAGCAGTACTTC.

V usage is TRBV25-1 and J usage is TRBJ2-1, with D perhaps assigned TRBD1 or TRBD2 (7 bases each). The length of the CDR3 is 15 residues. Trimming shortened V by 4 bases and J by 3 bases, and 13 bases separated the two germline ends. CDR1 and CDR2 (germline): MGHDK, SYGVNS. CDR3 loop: CASSVGGGRYNEQFF. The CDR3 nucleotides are TGTGCCAGCAGTGTGGGAGGGGGCCGCTACAATGAGCAGTTCTTC.

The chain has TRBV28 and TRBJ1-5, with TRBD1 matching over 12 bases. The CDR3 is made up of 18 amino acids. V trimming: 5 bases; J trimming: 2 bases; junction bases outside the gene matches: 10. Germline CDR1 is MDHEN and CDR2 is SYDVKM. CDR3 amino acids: CASSPGRDRGLGNQPQHF. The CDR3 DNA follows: TGTGCCAGCAGTCCGGGGAGGGACAGGGGGCTGGGCAATCAGCCCCAGCATTTT.

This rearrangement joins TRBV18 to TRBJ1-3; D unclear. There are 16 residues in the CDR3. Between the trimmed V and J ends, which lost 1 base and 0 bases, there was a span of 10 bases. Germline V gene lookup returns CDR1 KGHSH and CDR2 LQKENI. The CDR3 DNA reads TGTGCCAGCTCACCACGTGGCAGCCGCTCTGGAAACACCATATATTTT. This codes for CASSPRGSRSGNTIYF.